The 21 T cell receptor beta chains in this list originate from one sample, sequenced in a study of technical replicates of blood from several donors. Generated by immunoSEQ multiplex PCR, the TCRdb table keeps only in-frame clones and is missing some. Of about 61,000 clones listed, 87% are singletons. Sequencing was carried out using PBMCs. These receptors originate from a human donor in good health. Some clones in this sample may be carry-over from other donors' samples.

The V gene is TRBV7-2, the J gene TRBJ2-1; no reliable D call. CDR3 length: 13 residues. In germline, CDR1 is SGHTA, CDR2 FQGNSA. V gave up 5 bases and J gave up 8 bases, with 13 bases separating them. CDR3 sequence reads: CASSPAPVDEQFF. CDR3 sequence (DNA): TGTGCCAGCAGCCCCGCGCCGGTTGATGAGCAGTTCTTC. Complete variable domain (other parts from reference TRBV7-2 and TRBJ2-1): GAGVSQSPSNKVTEKGKDVELRCDPISGHTALYWYRQSLGQGLEFLIYFQGNSAPDKSGLPSDRFSAERTGGSVSTLTIQRTQQEDSAVYLCASSPAPVDEQFFGPGTRLTVL.

The chain joins TRBV20-1 to TRBJ2-3; D not certain. V lost 6 bases, J lost 4 bases, and 8 bases lay in between. Germline V gene lookup returns CDR1 DFQATT and CDR2 SNEGSKA (reference sequence). The length of the CDR3 is 11 residues. In DNA, the CDR3 is TGCAGTGCAATTAGAGCAGATACGCAGTATTTT. Protein: CSAIRADTQYF.

This clone was seen only once. The V and J genes are TRBV5-6 and TRBJ1-3, with 8 positions matching TRBD1. The germline gives CDR1 SGHDT, CDR2 YYEEEE. The CDR3 spans 14 residues. V was pared by 3 bases and J by 8 bases, with 7 bases of the junction left unmatched. The CDR3 DNA reads TGTGCCAGCAGCTCCATAGGACAGGGATACACCATATATTTT. Its translation: CASSSIGQGYTIYF.

The chain joins TRBV30 to TRBJ2-7; D is possibly TRBD1 (6 bases). V was clipped by 1 base and J by 6 bases, with 16 bases between them. Germline CDR1 and CDR2: GTSNPN and SVGIG (reference sequence). The CDR3 is 14 amino acids. The CDR3 coding sequence is TGTGCCTGGAGTGGCGAAAGGGGGTTGCGCGAGCAGTACTTC. The encoded protein is CAWSGERGLREQYF.

The chain has TRBV5-1 and TRBJ1-5; perhaps TRBD1 as D (5 bases). Trimming removed 0 bases from V and 6 bases from J, with 13 bases in between. Germline lookup yields CDR1 SGHRS and CDR2 YFSETQ. The CDR3 is made up of 15 amino acids. CDR3 sequence reads: CASSLAGRVGQPQHF. In DNA, the CDR3 is TGCGCCAGCAGCTTGGCAGGGAGGGTCGGTCAGCCCCAGCATTTT.

V and J are TRBV2 and TRBJ2-7, with D maybe TRBD1 (6 bases). V was shortened by 5 bases and J by 2 bases, with 16 bases between the two germline ends. Germline V gene sequence: CDR1 SNHLY, CDR2 FYNNEI. This CDR3 is 15 amino acids long. The CDR3 region is CASSLSGVSTYEQYF. CDR3 nucleotides: TGTGCCAGCAGTTTATCAGGGGTATCCACCTACGAGCAGTACTTC.

The genes are TRBV28 and TRBJ1-5, with TRBD1 matching 9 bases. With 5 bases clipped from V and 1 base from J, the junction kept 6 bases outside the gene matches. Germline loops: CDR1 MDHEN, CDR2 SYDVKM. CDR3 length: 16 residues. The CDR3 reads CASSTTGQGSNQPQHF. The CDR3 region has the DNA TGTGCCAGCAGTACTACCGGACAGGGGAGCAATCAGCCCCAGCATTTT.

The chain recombines TRBV4-2 with TRBJ2-2; 8 nucleotides match TRBD2. The V and J ends lost 0 bases and 1 base, in that order; junction bases with no gene match: 13. CDR3 length: 20 residues. Germline V CDR1 and CDR2: LGHNA, YNFKEQ. The CDR3 loop reads CASSQEYRDGRAGNTGELFF. CDR3 DNA: TGTGCCAGCAGCCAAGAATACCGGGACGGGAGGGCCGGGAACACCGGGGAGCTGTTTTTT.

The CDR3 region is CASSPTPAGGLDTQYF. CDR3 coding DNA: TGTGCCAGCTCACCAACCCCAGCGGGGGGGCTTGATACGCAGTATTTT. The J gene is TRBJ2-3, the V gene TRBV18; 10 bases map to TRBD2. Trimming cost V 2 bases and J 6 bases; bases outside gene matches: 8. Germline V CDR1 and CDR2: KGHSH, LQKENI. The CDR3 is made up of 16 amino acids.

The genes are TRBV2 and TRBJ1-1, with 10 bases matching TRBD1. The CDR3 has 14 residues. V lost 6 bases to trimming and J lost 5 bases; unmatched junction nucleotides: 6. Germline CDR1 reads SNHLY; CDR2 reads FYNNEI. CDR3 DNA: TGTGCCAGCAGCCCAGACAGGGGGCTTACTGAAGCTTTCTTT. This encodes CASSPDRGLTEAFF.

In this sample, this clone turned up a few times. The chain employs TRBV29-1 and TRBJ1-1, with D possibly TRBD1 on 5 matching bases. The CDR3 is made up of 13 amino acids. Germline loops: CDR1 SQVTM, CDR2 ANQGSEA. The V end was cut by 3 bases, the J end by 1 base, with 9 bases between. The CDR3 loop is CSVEGRGNTEAFF. CDR3 DNA sequence: TGCAGCGTTGAGGGGCGGGGGAACACTGAAGCTTTCTTT.

The chain combines TRBV9 with TRBJ2-7; TRBD2 matches at 10 bases. Germline V gene data show CDR1 as SGDLS and CDR2 as YYNGEE. This CDR3 spans 15 amino acids. The V and J ends lost 2 bases and 2 bases, in that order; junction bases with no gene match: 4. CDR3 sequence reads: CASSVSGGAPYEQYF. Here the CDR3 DNA reads TGTGCCAGCAGCGTGAGCGGGGGGGCCCCCTACGAGCAGTACTTC.

The chain couples TRBV29-1 to TRBJ1-1; D gene unclear. The germline V and J ends were trimmed by 7 bases and 3 bases, with 27 bases remaining between them. This CDR3 is built from 17 residues. The germline CDR1 and CDR2 sequences are SQVTM and ANQGSEA. CDR3 nucleotide sequence: TGCAGCGCCGGGAATATGCGGGGATTTCAAAGGGACACTGAAGCTTTCTTT. Translation: CSAGNMRGFQRDTEAFF.

The chain carries TRBV10-3 and TRBJ1-1; perhaps TRBD1 as D (6 bases). Trimming removed 8 bases at V and 6 bases at J, with 10 bases between. The germline gives CDR1 ENHRY, CDR2 SYGVKD. The CDR3 is 11 residues long. CDR3 amino acids: CAIQGWAEAFF. The CDR3 nucleotides are TGTGCCATCCAGGGGTGGGCTGAAGCTTTCTTT.

This rearrangement joins TRBV4-1 to TRBJ2-5; 7 bases match TRBD2. Germline V gene sequence: CDR1 MGHRA, CDR2 YSYEKL. CDR3 length: 15 residues. Trimming cost V 4 bases and J 0 bases; bases outside gene matches: 5. CDR3 bases: TGCGCCAGCAGCCCGAGCGGGGAGTACCAAGAGACCCAGTACTTC. Residues: CASSPSGEYQETQYF.

V usage is TRBV6-1 and J usage is TRBJ2-7, with TRBD1 matching over 7 bases. V gave up 6 bases and J gave up 3 bases; unmatched junction bases: 14. CDR3 length: 16 amino acids. Germline V lookup: CDR1 MNHNS, CDR2 SASEGT. CDR3 bases: TGTGCCAGCAGGGAATCCTGGACAGGAGGTTTCTACGAGCAGTACTTC. Translating gives CASRESWTGGFYEQYF.

The chain uses TRBV5-1 and TRBJ2-7; tentatively, D is TRBD2 (5 bases). Germline CDR1 is SGHRS and CDR2 is YFSETQ. V dropped 4 bases and J dropped 7 bases, with 9 bases sitting between them. This CDR3 is 11 amino acids long. CDR3 in DNA: TGCGCCAGCAGCAGTTCGGGGGAGCAGTACTTC. This encodes CASSSSGEQYF.

The gene calls are TRBV4-2 and TRBJ1-4; TRBD1 matches 8 bases. The CDR3 loop spans 14 amino acids. Germline lookup yields CDR1 LGHNA and CDR2 YNFKEQ. Trimming took 4 bases from V and 8 from J; bases not matched to a gene: 6. DNA of the CDR3: TGTGCCAGCAGCCGACCGGGGACAGGCGAAAAACTGTTTTTT. It codes for CASSRPGTGEKLFF.

In regard to this clone: A much bigger clone sits one base away, suggesting this may be a read error. Within the sample, other DNA sequences also encode this same CDR3. In DNA form, the CDR3 reads TGCGCCAGCAGCTTGGCCGGAGGGTACACTGAAGCTTTCTTT. This gives the protein CASSLAGGYTEAFF. The V gene is TRBV5-1, the J gene TRBJ1-1, with unresolved D. Germline V gene sequence: CDR1 SGHRS, CDR2 YFSETQ. V was cut by 0 bases and J by 3 bases, with 9 bases left in between. This CDR3 region has 14 residues.

This clone was detected a few times. V is TRBV4-2 and J is TRBJ2-5, with TRBD1 matching over 8 bases. The CDR3 consists of 15 residues. V shed 1 base and J 2 bases; nucleotides not matched to a gene: 3. Per germline, CDR1 LGHNA and CDR2 YNFKEQ. CDR3 residues: CASSQARTGQETQYF. CDR3 sequence (DNA): TGTGCCAGCAGCCAAGCTCGGACAGGGCAAGAGACCCAGTACTTC.

This chain joins TRBV11-2 and TRBJ1-1; D not resolved. The germline V gene has CDR1 SGHAT and CDR2 FQNNGV. V was pared by 1 base and J by 2 bases, with 5 bases between. CDR3 length: 13 residues. Written as DNA, the CDR3 is TGTGCCAGCAGCTTAGGCGGCAACACTGAAGCTTTCTTT. It specifies CASSLGGNTEAFF.